What follows describes a single T cell receptor beta chain. This clonotype was counted between two and nine times. Its antigen specificity is not known. Per-base qualities were not stored, and no clone one base away is much larger. This entry is derived from a study of T cells after yellow fever vaccination (dated by TCRdb to about 2019). Describing the broader study: Libraries from fractions with low cell numbers were prepared with the SMART-Seq v4 Ultra Low Input RNA kit. Two healthy male donors, one aged 18 to 29 and one aged 30 to 40 years, made up the cohort. Blood samples were taken at several timepoints before and after primary and secondary immunization, and bulk PBMC replicates and cell subsets were isolated. To follow T-cell clones before and after primary and booster YFV17D yellow fever vaccination, bulk TCR alpha and beta repertoires were sequenced over time. Paper-wide results and their limitations: Only a couple of donors were included in the study, so the extent to which the findings can be generalized is limited. A small share of clonotypes was detected in both CD4 and CD8 compartments, with the overlap likely arising from convergent recombination. The secondary T-cell response was found to be weaker but faster than the primary response, with a peak reached on day 5 rather than on day 15. Most clones expanded after primary vaccination (approximately 97% of CD4 and around 88% of CD8) were re-detected after the booster, suggesting that broad memory maintenance occurred. Computational filtering was required because FACS-sorted repertoires could contain abundant contaminating clonotypes from the bulk population.

The sample's treatment or condition label, decoded: live attenuated yellow fever vaccine strain. At each blood-draw timepoint, two biological replicates of bulk PBMCs were obtained. A standard Ficoll-Paque protocol was used to isolate PBMCs from peripheral blood. TriZol was used to extract RNA from bulk PBMCs, CD4 and CD8 fractions, and dextramer-positive and dextramer-negative fractions. TCR cDNA was synthesized by 5'RACE template switching, through which a universal primer site and unique molecular identifiers were introduced. Priming of cDNA synthesis was performed from both the TCR alpha and TCR beta constant segments. Library amplification used two PCR steps, and the second PCR step added sample barcodes and sequencing adapters. Sequencing of libraries was done on Illumina HiSeq 2500 (2x100 bp) or NovaSeq (2x150 bp). Regarding the original processing steps: Reads were demultiplexed and collapsed into UMI consensus sequences with MIGEC, and V(D)J alignment was performed with MiXCR. Clonotypes responding to the vaccine were identified with edgeR on replicate PBMC samples, with the criteria of FDR below 0.01 and a log2 fold change above 5 up to day 15. Each bulk clonotype was labeled CD4 or CD8 based on which sequenced repertoire, CD4 or CD8, contained the clonotype at higher abundance. TCRdb ran its own pipeline on the public reads, namely fastp trimming at Q25 and MiXCR clone calling, and kept in-frame beta chains. Rows merge per CDR3 protein into single entries with the most common DNA and genes. The V and J calls follow TCRdb's processing rather than the paper's. The sample profile shows some 500,000 distinct CDR3 sequences; approximately 13% of them were found once. Roughly an eighth of the sample belongs to the ten largest clones.

In the germline V gene (reference sequence), CDR1 corresponds to LNHNV and CDR2 to YYDKDF. The CDR3 sequence holds 13 residues, the cysteine and phenylalanine included. This entry keeps only the CDR3 DNA: 39 bases, framed from base 1. The V end gives up 3 bases and the J end 7 bases, leaving 2 bases in the junction not matched to a gene. This receptor was identified in a man in his thirties or forties who received the YFV17D yellow fever vaccine. In this chain, TRBV15 is recombined with TRBJ2-1; TRBD1 aligns with 8 central bases. The sample here was PBMCs, taken on the day of the yellow fever booster vaccination. The CDR3 region has the sequence CATSRDRANEQFF. DNA sequence: TGTGCCACCAGCAGGGACAGGGCTAATGAGCAGTTCTTC.